Shown below are 4 T cell receptor beta chains from a single sample sequenced in a study of OX40 agonist ivuxolimab in advanced cancers. The protocol was immunoSEQ multiplex PCR, while the TCRdb copy is restricted to in-frame clones and leaves out a portion. This sample has more than 50,000 clones, with 70% to 90% found just once. Material: CD4+ or CD8+ T cells sorted from blood, obtained in a trial of the OX40 agonist ivuxolimab. These receptors all come from an adult with an advanced solid tumor such as melanoma, head and neck, liver or kidney cancer.

In its sample, this clone was seen once. This chain joins TRBV5-6 and TRBJ2-3; weak D call: TRBD2 (6 bases). The CDR3 totals 17 residues. The V gene lost 3 bases and the J gene lost 3 bases, with 20 bases spanning the gap. CDR1 SGHDT and CDR2 YYEEEE come from the germline V gene. The CDR3 is CASSSTWRGHLTDTQYF. In DNA form, the CDR3 reads TGTGCCAGCAGCTCTACCTGGCGGGGTCATCTTACAGATACGCAGTATTTT.

The chain combines TRBV28 with TRBJ1-4; no clear D. The CDR3 has 13 residues. Per germline, CDR1 MDHEN and CDR2 SYDVKM. Trimming cost V 4 bases and J 15 bases, with 18 bases left between them. CDR3 sequence: CASSSPPAMYMFF. In DNA form, the CDR3 reads TGTGCCAGCAGTTCCCCCCCCGCGATGTATATGTTTTTT.

The chain recombines TRBV27 with TRBJ1-1; the D gene is possibly TRBD1 (5 bases). This CDR3 has 13 residues. V was pared by 5 bases and J by 8 bases, with 15 bases between. Germline V lookup: CDR1 MNHEY, CDR2 SMNVEV (reference sequence). Written as DNA, the CDR3 is TGTGCCAGCAGTCTATTATGGGGGTCGGAAGCTTTCTTT. Its translation is CASSLLWGSEAFF.

Here the CDR3 DNA reads TGTGCCAGCAGCCTGGGGGTGGACTACGAGCAGTACTTC. This sequence encodes CASSLGVDYEQYF. The rearrangement uses TRBV27 and TRBJ2-7; D is perhaps TRBD1 or TRBD2 (5 bases each). The CDR3 contains 13 residues. Germline V CDR1 and CDR2: MNHEY, SMNVEV (reference sequence). V was shortened by 6 bases and J by 3 bases, with 12 bases between the two germline ends.